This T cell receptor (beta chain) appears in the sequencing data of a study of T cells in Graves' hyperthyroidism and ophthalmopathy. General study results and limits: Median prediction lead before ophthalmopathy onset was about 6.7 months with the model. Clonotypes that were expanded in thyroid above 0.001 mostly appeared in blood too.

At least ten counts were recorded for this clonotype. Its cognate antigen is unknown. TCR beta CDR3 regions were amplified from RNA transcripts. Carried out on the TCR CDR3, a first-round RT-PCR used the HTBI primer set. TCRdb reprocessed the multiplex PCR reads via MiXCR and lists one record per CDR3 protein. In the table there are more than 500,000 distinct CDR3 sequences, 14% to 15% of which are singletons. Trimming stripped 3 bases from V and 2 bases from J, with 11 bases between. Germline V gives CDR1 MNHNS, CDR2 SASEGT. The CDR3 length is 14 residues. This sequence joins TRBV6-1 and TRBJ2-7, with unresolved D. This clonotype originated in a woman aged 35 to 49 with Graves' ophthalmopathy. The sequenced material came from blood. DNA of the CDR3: TGTGCCAGCAGTGACCTGTTTCTTACCTACGAGCAGTACTTC. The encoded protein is CASSDLFLTYEQYF.